A selection of T cell receptor beta chains follows, all from one sample in a study of blood T cell repertoires in COVID-19. The protocol was immunoSEQ multiplex PCR, while the TCRdb copy is restricted to in-frame clones and leaves out a portion. Here the sample spans about 100,000 clones, just under 95% being singletons. The sequenced sample consisted of peripheral blood. The receptors come from a woman aged 45 to 65 with COVID-19, enrolled during active disease. Each CDR3 is given with its conserved first and last residue. A D gene is named only where the DNA matches it firmly. Clone size, where shown, is once, few, many, or a class for clones that have expanded.

cdr3_aa: CASRRQGTNEKLFF
cdr3_nt: TGTGCCAGCCGCAGACAGGGAACTAATGAAAAACTGTTTTTT
v_call: TRBV7-9
clone_size: .
d_call: TRBD1
j_call: TRBJ1-4

cdr3_aa: CASSWGTRTAGANVLTF
cdr3_nt: TGTGCCAGCAGTTGGGGTACAAGGACAGCTGGGGCCAACGTCCTGACTTTC
v_call: TRBV27
clone_size: .
d_call: .
j_call: TRBJ2-6

cdr3_aa: CASINDPGGYGYTF
cdr3_nt: TGTGCCAGCATCAATGACCCGGGGGGCTATGGCTACACCTTC
v_call: TRBV7-9
clone_size: .
d_call: .
j_call: TRBJ1-2

cdr3_aa: CASRNGGRQTNTEAFF
cdr3_nt: TGTGCCAGCAGAAATGGTGGGCGACAAACGAACACTGAAGCTTTCTTT
v_call: TRBV19
clone_size: .
d_call: .
j_call: TRBJ1-1

cdr3_aa: CASSSTGLSTNTGELFF
cdr3_nt: TGTGCCAGCAGCTCAACAGGGCTATCCACGAACACCGGGGAGCTGTTTTTT
v_call: TRBV7-2
clone_size: .
d_call: .
j_call: TRBJ2-2

cdr3_aa: CASSQVTGTSGGAYFQETQYF
cdr3_nt: TGTGCCAGCAGCCAAGTCACCGGGACTAGCGGGGGGGCGTACTTCCAAGAGACCCAGTACTTC
v_call: TRBV3-1/TRBV3-2
clone_size: .
d_call: TRBD2
j_call: TRBJ2-5

cdr3_aa: CASSESGQGGGRGGYTF
cdr3_nt: TGTGCCAGCAGTGAATCCGGGCAGGGAGGGGGAAGGGGTGGCTACACCTTC
v_call: TRBV6-1
clone_size: .
d_call: .
j_call: TRBJ1-2

cdr3_aa: CASTGQMRDYGYTF
cdr3_nt: TGTGCCAGCACGGGACAGATGAGAGACTATGGCTACACCTTC
v_call: TRBV6-5
clone_size: .
d_call: TRBD1
j_call: TRBJ1-2

cdr3_aa: CASFLAGGHYPTDTQYF
cdr3_nt: TGTGCCAGCTTTCTAGCGGGGGGTCATTACCCCACAGATACGCAGTATTTT
v_call: TRBV2
clone_size: .
d_call: TRBD2
j_call: TRBJ2-3

cdr3_aa: CASSSPPGLQQFF
cdr3_nt: TGTGCCAGCAGCTCCCCACCGGGACTCCAGCAGTTCTTC
v_call: TRBV7-2
clone_size: .
d_call: .
j_call: TRBJ2-1

cdr3_aa: CASSAGTGEAFF
cdr3_nt: TGTGCCAGCAGCGCAGGGACAGGGGAGGCTTTCTTT
v_call: TRBV7-8
clone_size: .
d_call: TRBD1
j_call: TRBJ1-1

cdr3_aa: CASSPDPQAGNTGELFF
cdr3_nt: TGTGCCAGCAGCCCCGATCCCCAAGCGGGGAACACCGGGGAGCTGTTTTTT
v_call: TRBV3-1/TRBV3-2
clone_size: .
d_call: .
j_call: TRBJ2-2

cdr3_aa: CASSQDDSYGYTF
cdr3_nt: TGTGCCAGCAGCCAAGATGACAGCTATGGCTACACCTTC
v_call: TRBV14
clone_size: .
d_call: .
j_call: TRBJ1-2

cdr3_aa: CASSPRANQPQHF
cdr3_nt: TGCGCCAGCAGCCCCAGGGCCAATCAGCCCCAGCATTTT
v_call: TRBV5-1
clone_size: .
d_call: .
j_call: TRBJ1-5

cdr3_aa: CASSLTAGGITDTQYF
cdr3_nt: TGTGCCAGCAGCTTAACCGCGGGGGGTATCACAGATACGCAGTATTTT
v_call: TRBV9
clone_size: .
d_call: TRBD2
j_call: TRBJ2-3

cdr3_aa: CASSLTTGNNSPLHF
cdr3_nt: TGTGCCAGCAGCCTAACGACAGGGAATAATTCACCCCTCCACTTT
v_call: TRBV28
clone_size: .
d_call: TRBD1
j_call: TRBJ1-6

cdr3_aa: CASTGQGAKREQYF
cdr3_nt: TGCGCCAGCACAGGGCAGGGGGCGAAAAGGGAGCAGTACTTC
v_call: TRBV5-1
clone_size: .
d_call: TRBD1
j_call: TRBJ2-7

cdr3_aa: CASGKGQGIGEQYF
cdr3_nt: TGTGCTAGTGGTAAGGGACAGGGGATTGGTGAGCAGTACTTC
v_call: TRBV12-5
clone_size: .
d_call: TRBD1
j_call: TRBJ2-7

cdr3_aa: CASSQEGAISNEQFF
cdr3_nt: TGCGCCAGCAGCCAAGAGGGAGCCATCTCCAATGAGCAGTTCTTC
v_call: TRBV4-3
clone_size: .
d_call: .
j_call: TRBJ2-1

cdr3_aa: CATSDLTGGVETQYF
cdr3_nt: TGTGCCACCAGTGATTTAACAGGGGGCGTAGAGACCCAGTACTTC
v_call: TRBV24-1
clone_size: once
d_call: TRBD1
j_call: TRBJ2-5

cdr3_aa: CASCKTGQSSYEQYF
cdr3_nt: TGCGCCAGCTGTAAGACGGGACAGAGCTCCTACGAGCAGTACTTC
v_call: TRBV5-1
clone_size: .
d_call: TRBD1
j_call: TRBJ2-7

cdr3_aa: CASSYDRGASEQYF
cdr3_nt: TGTGCCAGCAGTTATGACAGGGGGGCTAGCGAGCAGTACTTC
v_call: TRBV27
clone_size: .
d_call: TRBD1
j_call: TRBJ2-7

cdr3_aa: CASSQDPSGSRGYTF
cdr3_nt: TGCGCCAGCAGCCAAGACCCCTCAGGTTCTCGTGGCTACACCTTC
v_call: TRBV4-1
clone_size: once
d_call: .
j_call: TRBJ1-2

cdr3_aa: CASSQVRQGVSGYTF
cdr3_nt: TGTGCCAGCAGCCAAGTAAGACAGGGCGTAAGTGGCTACACCTTC
v_call: TRBV14
clone_size: .
d_call: TRBD1
j_call: TRBJ1-2

cdr3_aa: CASRLRDRATLVSYTF
cdr3_nt: TGTGCCAGCAGATTAAGGGACAGGGCTACCCTTGTGAGCTACACCTTC
v_call: TRBV28
clone_size: .
d_call: TRBD1
j_call: TRBJ1-2

cdr3_aa: CASSRQGPNYGYTF
cdr3_nt: TGTGCCAGTAGCCGACAGGGCCCCAACTATGGCTACACCTTC
v_call: TRBV19
clone_size: once
d_call: TRBD1
j_call: TRBJ1-2

cdr3_aa: CATSDSWDSYGYTF
cdr3_nt: TGTGCCACCAGTGATTCATGGGACAGCTATGGCTACACCTTC
v_call: TRBV24-1
clone_size: .
d_call: TRBD1
j_call: TRBJ1-2

cdr3_aa: CASSLDPRIAGGYEQYF
cdr3_nt: TGTGCCAGCAGCTTAGACCCAAGGATAGCGGGGGGGTACGAGCAGTACTTC
v_call: TRBV7-2
clone_size: .
d_call: TRBD2
j_call: TRBJ2-7